The 12 T cell receptor beta chains listed next were all sequenced from one sample in a study of blood T cell repertoires in COVID-19. Profiled with immunoSEQ multiplex PCR; TCRdb holds only in-frame clones, not every one. Altogether tens of thousands of clones are present, roughly 86% being singletons, with the ten largest covering roughly 3.2%. The sample taken for sequencing was peripheral blood. Source of these receptors: a man in his forties or fifties with active COVID-19.

This clone has a handful of counts. The chain has TRBV7-3 and TRBJ1-1; D might be TRBD1 (6 bases). The CDR3 is 14 residues long. The V gene lost 2 bases and the J gene lost 4 bases, with 11 bases spanning the gap. Germline V CDR1 and CDR2: SGHTA, FQGTGA. Here the CDR3 DNA reads TGTGCCAGCAGCTTATGGGGGCCGGGCACTGAAGCTTTCTTT. It encodes CASSLWGPGTEAFF. Drawing the rest from reference TRBV7-3 and TRBJ1-1, the complete variable domain is GAGVSQTPSNKVTEKGKYVELRCDPISGHTALYWYRQSLGQGPEFLIYFQGTGAADDSGLPNDRFFAVRPEGSVSTLKIQRTERGDSAVYLCASSLWGPGTEAFFGQGTRLTVV.

In its sample, this clone was seen a few times. The chain employs TRBV6-5 and TRBJ1-5; 8 bases align to TRBD1. The germline V gene has CDR1 MNHEY and CDR2 SVGAGI. This CDR3 contains 14 residues. V trimming: 5 bases; J trimming: 4 bases; junction bases outside the gene matches: 4. DNA for the CDR3: TGTGCCAGCAGTCCCAACAGGGGGAATCAGCCCCAGCATTTT. Translating it yields CASSPNRGNQPQHF.

This chain links TRBV4-2 with TRBJ1-1; D gene uncertain. CDR1 and CDR2 (germline): LGHNA, YNFKEQ. Deletions cut 1 base from V and 2 bases from J, with 11 bases between. The CDR3 totals 15 residues. This chain's CDR3 is CASSQVKQPNTEAFF. As DNA, the CDR3 is TGTGCCAGCAGCCAAGTTAAACAGCCAAACACTGAAGCTTTCTTT.

The rearrangement joins TRBV3-1 (or the pseudogene TRBV3-2) to TRBJ1-2, with D tentatively TRBD1 (6 bases). Trimming removed 1 base at V and 5 bases at J, with 20 bases between. This CDR3 has 17 amino acids. Germline-derived CDR1 and CDR2 are LGHDT and YNNKEL (reference sequence). In DNA form, the CDR3 reads TGTGCCAGCAGCCAAGTTCTACAGGGCTCCACCGGGTATGGCTACACCTTC. The encoded protein is CASSQVLQGSTGYGYTF.

This clone was observed a few times. The chain joins TRBV6-1 to TRBJ1-5; no clear D. CDR3 size: 13 residues. Germline V gives CDR1 MNHNS, CDR2 SASEGT. V lost 2 bases, J lost 5 bases, and 7 bases lay in between. CDR3 residues: CASSEPPDQPQHF. In DNA, the CDR3 is TGTGCCAGCAGTGAACCCCCCGATCAGCCCCAGCATTTT.

The chain recombines TRBV19 with TRBJ1-1; no reliable D call. The CDR3 length is 14 residues. Per germline, CDR1 LNHDA and CDR2 SQIVND (reference sequence). The germline V and J ends were trimmed by 4 bases and 1 base, with 10 bases remaining between them. The CDR3 protein is CASSTKSWNTEAFF. CDR3 nucleotides: TGTGCCAGTAGTACTAAATCCTGGAACACTGAAGCTTTCTTT.

This chain connects TRBV4-3 to TRBJ1-1; the D is unclear. V was trimmed by 4 bases and J by 0 bases, leaving 9 bases between them. CDR3 size: 14 residues. Germline V gives CDR1 LGHNA, CDR2 YSLEER. The CDR3 spells CASSPGSMNTEAFF. The CDR3 region has the DNA TGCGCCAGCAGCCCGGGGTCCATGAACACTGAAGCTTTCTTT.

This chain connects TRBV5-1 to TRBJ2-1; TRBD1 is a possible D gene (6 bases). The CDR3 totals 21 residues. The ends were cut back, 4 bases at V and 0 bases at J, with 29 bases in the middle. Germline CDR1 is SGHRS and CDR2 is YFSETQ. In DNA form, the CDR3 reads TGCGCCAGCAGCCCCAAGGCAGGGGCGCCCCGGGTCCTCAGCTCCTACAATGAGCAGTTCTTC. Protein sequence: CASSPKAGAPRVLSSYNEQFF.

This clone was seen once. The genes are TRBV5-1 and TRBJ1-5, with D hard to call. The CDR3 length is 16 residues. The germline V and J ends were trimmed by 4 bases and 9 bases, with 23 bases remaining between them. CDR1 is SGHRS, CDR2 YFSETQ, per germline. The CDR3 region is CASSPGPAGDLGPQHF. For the CDR3, the DNA is TGCGCCAGCAGCCCTGGTCCAGCAGGTGATTTGGGGCCCCAGCATTTT.

The chain uses TRBV4-1 and TRBJ2-7; 7 bases match TRBD2. V lost 3 bases, J lost 4 bases, and 12 bases stayed unmatched. The V gene's germline CDR1 is MGHRA and CDR2 YSYEKL. The CDR3 is 16 amino acids. CDR3: CASSQAGVGPRYEQYF. The CDR3 nucleotides read TGCGCCAGCAGCCAGGCGGGGGTGGGCCCGCGGTACGAGCAGTACTTC.

The J gene is TRBJ2-3, the V gene TRBV11-2, with D possibly TRBD2 on 5 matching bases. V was trimmed by 1 base and J by 12 bases, leaving 11 bases between them. Germline V gene lookup returns CDR1 SGHAT and CDR2 FQNNGV. CDR3 size: 12 residues. The chain's CDR3 is CASSLGVGSQYF. The CDR3 DNA reads TGTGCCAGCAGCTTAGGGGTAGGGAGTCAGTATTTT.

To note about this clone: The same CDR3 also results from other DNA sequences found in this sample. The J gene is TRBJ2-3, the V gene TRBV7-9, with a possible D match to TRBD2 (6 bases). There are 14 residues in the CDR3. The V end was cut by 3 bases, the J end by 2 bases, with 9 bases between. The germline V gene has CDR1 SEHNR and CDR2 FQNEAQ (reference sequence). CDR3 in amino acids: CASSLEGSTDTQYF. The CDR3 nucleotides read TGTGCCAGCAGCTTGGAGGGTTCCACAGATACGCAGTATTTT.